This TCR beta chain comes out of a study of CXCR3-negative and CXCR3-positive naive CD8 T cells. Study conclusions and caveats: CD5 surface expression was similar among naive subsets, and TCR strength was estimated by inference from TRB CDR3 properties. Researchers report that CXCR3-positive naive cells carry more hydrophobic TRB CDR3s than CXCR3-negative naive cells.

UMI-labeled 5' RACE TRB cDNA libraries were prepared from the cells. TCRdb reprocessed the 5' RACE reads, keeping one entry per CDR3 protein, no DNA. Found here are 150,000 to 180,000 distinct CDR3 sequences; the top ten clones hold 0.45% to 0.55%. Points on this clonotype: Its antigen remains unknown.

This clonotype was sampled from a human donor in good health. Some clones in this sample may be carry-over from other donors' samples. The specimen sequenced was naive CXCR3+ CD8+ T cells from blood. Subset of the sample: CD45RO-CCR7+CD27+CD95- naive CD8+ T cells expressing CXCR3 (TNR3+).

Here the CDR3 reads CASSFSDRDFTDTQYF. The rearrangement links TRBV7-6 to TRBJ2-3; the D call from TCRdb, TRBD1, cannot be confirmed without DNA. This CDR3 contains 16 residues. Germline V CDR1 and CDR2: SGHVS, FNYEAQ.